A single TCR beta chain is shown here with its context. The record originates from a study of blood T cell repertoires in COVID-19. The wider study: Specimens from acute and convalescent COVID-19 originated in the United States, Italy and Spain. From T cells, B-cell-depleted T cells, or PBMCs came the material, which was cDNA or gDNA.

Source study methods: Amplification of reference gene primers was used by the study to estimate nucleated cell counts. Here immunoSEQ multiplex PCR was the method, and the copy in TCRdb shows in-frame clones only, minus some. From that table come the V and J calls and clone size; the DNA was used to work out D and trimming. The sample includes 100,000 or so clones, 85% to 90% of them seen just once. CDR1 and CDR2 from the germline V gene are SGHNT and YYREEE (reference sequence). V was pared by 4 bases and J by 6 bases, with 6 bases of the junction left unmatched. The CDR3 covers 16 residues. The origin of this receptor is a human donor in a cohort sampled during active COVID-19. This sequence joins TRBV5-4 and TRBJ2-2; 13 bases agree with TRBD2. The sequencing input was peripheral blood. The CDR3: CASSLVTSGRPGELFF. The CDR3 DNA sequence: TGTGCCAGCAGCCTCGTGACTAGCGGGAGGCCCGGGGAGCTGTTTTTT.